Each of the 15 T cell receptor beta chains below was sequenced from the same sample in a study of T cell responses to AZD1222 COVID-19 vaccine. Sequencing used immunoSEQ multiplex PCR; TCRdb keeps in-frame clones, though not all of them. The sample has roughly 140,000 clones; 90% are singletons. The sequences come from peripheral blood, collected on day 0 of AZD1222 vaccination. The receptors derive from an adult in good health.

The chain combines TRBV24-1 with TRBJ2-7; 7 bases line up with TRBD1. With 4 bases clipped from V and 2 bases from J, the junction kept 13 bases outside the gene matches. The CDR3 totals 17 residues. Germline-derived CDR1 and CDR2 are KGHDR and SFDVKD. The CDR3 here is CATSDPSGETGAYEQYF. The CDR3 DNA reads TGTGCCACCAGTGACCCTTCAGGCGAAACAGGGGCCTACGAGCAGTACTTC.

The V and J genes are TRBV6-5 and TRBJ1-6; TRBD1 agrees at 10 bases. The CDR3 spans 14 residues. V lost 10 bases and J lost 6; bases outside the gene matches: 6. Germline CDR1 MNHEY, CDR2 SVGAGI. The CDR3 DNA reads as TGTGCCACCCACCGACAGGGGGCTAATTCACCCCTCCACTTT. Encoded protein: CATHRQGANSPLHF.

This sequence joins TRBV7-2 and TRBJ2-7; D is perhaps TRBD1 (8 bases). Trimming took 5 bases from V and 2 from J, leaving 16 bases between them. CDR1 is SGHTA and CDR2 is FQGNSA in the germline V gene. CDR3 size: 15 residues. CDR3 amino acids: CASSQTGGAAYEQYF. The CDR3 DNA follows: TGTGCCAGCAGCCAAACAGGGGGGGCCGCCTACGAGCAGTACTTC.

This chain links TRBV29-1 with TRBJ1-2; D is unclear. Germline CDR1 reads SQVTM; CDR2 reads ANQGSEA. CDR3 length equals 12 residues. V lost 1 base, J lost 4 bases, and 7 bases lay in between. The CDR3 DNA reads TGCAGCGTTGAAGGAGAATTCTATGGCTACACCTTC. It yields the protein CSVEGEFYGYTF.

The CDR3 loop is CASTPLSSYNEQFF. In nucleotides, the CDR3 is TGTGCCAGCACCCCCCTAAGCTCCTACAATGAGCAGTTCTTC. The chain has TRBV27 and TRBJ2-1; D is uncertain. This CDR3 spans 14 amino acids. V was cut by 7 bases and J by 0 bases, with 10 bases left in between. The germline V gene has CDR1 MNHEY and CDR2 SMNVEV (reference sequence).

The V call is TRBV24-1, the J call TRBJ2-1; no clear D. This CDR3 is built from 15 residues. V dropped 1 base and J dropped 0 bases, with 6 bases sitting between them. CDR1 is KGHDR and CDR2 is SFDVKD in the germline V gene. CDR3 region: CATSDFKGSYNEQFF. In DNA, the CDR3 is TGTGCCACCAGTGATTTTAAGGGCTCCTACAATGAGCAGTTCTTC.

This clone appeared a single time. This chain links TRBV7-6 with TRBJ2-1; 10 bases fit TRBD2. Trimming cost V 1 base and J 4 bases; bases outside gene matches: 4. The CDR3 loop spans 16 amino acids. Per germline, CDR1 SGHVS and CDR2 FNYEAQ. The CDR3 DNA sequence: TGTGCCAGCAGCTTAGAAGTGACTAGCGGGTACAATGAGCAGTTCTTC. It translates to CASSLEVTSGYNEQFF.

The chain's CDR3 is CASSYQTGLAIYNEQFF. In DNA form, the CDR3 reads TGTGCCAGCAGTTACCAAACAGGGCTAGCGATCTACAATGAGCAGTTCTTC. The chain carries TRBV6-2 or TRBV6-3 and TRBJ2-1, with D possibly called TRBD1 or TRBD2 (6 bases each). This CDR3 has 17 residues. Germline V gives CDR1 MNHEY, CDR2 SVGEGT. The V end was cut by 2 bases, the J end by 3 bases, with 17 bases between.

This chain connects TRBV7-2 to TRBJ2-7; 9 bases agree with TRBD2. CDR1 is SGHTA, CDR2 FQGNSA, per germline. J was trimmed by 7 bases and V by 3 bases; bases with no gene match: 10. This CDR3 is built from 15 residues. The chain's CDR3 is CASSFGTSRMEEQYF. As DNA, the CDR3 is TGTGCCAGCAGCTTCGGGACTAGCAGAATGGAAGAGCAGTACTTC.

The chain combines TRBV15 with TRBJ1-5; a weak D match, TRBD1 (6 bases). Looked up from germline, CDR1 is LNHNV and CDR2 is YYDKDF (reference sequence). There are 16 residues in the CDR3. V was cut by 6 bases and J by 4 bases, with 19 bases left in between. In DNA form, the CDR3 reads TGTGCCACCAGAGACGGGGGCGAACCCGTAAATCAGCCCCAGCATTTT. As protein: CATRDGGEPVNQPQHF.

CDR3 amino acids: CATSASGAPNYGYTF. The CDR3 bases are TGTGCCACCAGTGCTAGTGGGGCACCTAACTATGGCTACACCTTC. This chain uses TRBV24-1 with TRBJ1-2; D might be TRBD1 (5 bases). Looked up from germline, CDR1 is KGHDR and CDR2 is SFDVKD. V was pared by 5 bases and J by 0 bases, with 12 bases between. The CDR3 runs 15 residues.

This chain uses TRBV2 with TRBJ2-4; 9 bases map to TRBD1. The CDR3 is 15 residues long. Trimming cost V 6 bases and J 8 bases; bases outside gene matches: 11. The germline CDR1 and CDR2 sequences are SNHLY and FYNNEI. The CDR3 reads CASRDAGTGRDIQYF. The CDR3 DNA sequence: TGTGCCAGCAGAGACGCCGGGACAGGGAGGGACATTCAGTACTTC.

This chain links TRBV5-1 with TRBJ1-1, with D tentatively TRBD1 (5 bases). From germline, CDR1 is SGHRS and CDR2 YFSETQ. This CDR3 is built from 14 residues. Trimming shortened V by 4 bases and J by 4 bases, and 14 bases separated the two germline ends. CDR3 sequence: CASSTNPGSTEAFF. For the CDR3, the DNA is TGCGCCAGCAGCACGAATCCAGGGAGCACTGAAGCTTTCTTT. The full variable domain, rest sourced from reference TRBV5-1 and TRBJ1-1, is KAGVTQTPRYLIKTRGQQVTLSCSPISGHRSVSWYQQTPGQGLQFLFEYFSETQRNKGNFPGRFSGRQFSNSRSEMNVSTLELGDSALYLCASSTNPGSTEAFFGQGTRLTVV.

CDR3 in DNA: TGTGCCAGCAGCGTAGGTAGTAGCGCACACTACGAGCAGTACTTC. Translation gives CASSVGSSAHYEQYF. The rearrangement joins TRBV9 to TRBJ2-7; D might be TRBD2 (5 bases). V gave up 0 bases and J gave up 3 bases, with 13 bases separating them. From germline, CDR1 is SGDLS and CDR2 YYNGEE. The length of the CDR3 is 15 residues.

This clone was detected a few times. The DNA for the CDR3 is TGTGCCAGCAGTGACGTTGCGGGCTCCTACAATGAGCAGTTCTTC. As protein: CASSDVAGSYNEQFF. The chain employs TRBV6-4 and TRBJ2-1; tentatively, D is TRBD2 (5 bases). Germline V gene lookup returns CDR1 MRHNA and CDR2 SNTAGT. Between the trimmed V and J ends, which lost 2 bases and 0 bases, there was a span of 8 bases. The CDR3 consists of 15 residues.